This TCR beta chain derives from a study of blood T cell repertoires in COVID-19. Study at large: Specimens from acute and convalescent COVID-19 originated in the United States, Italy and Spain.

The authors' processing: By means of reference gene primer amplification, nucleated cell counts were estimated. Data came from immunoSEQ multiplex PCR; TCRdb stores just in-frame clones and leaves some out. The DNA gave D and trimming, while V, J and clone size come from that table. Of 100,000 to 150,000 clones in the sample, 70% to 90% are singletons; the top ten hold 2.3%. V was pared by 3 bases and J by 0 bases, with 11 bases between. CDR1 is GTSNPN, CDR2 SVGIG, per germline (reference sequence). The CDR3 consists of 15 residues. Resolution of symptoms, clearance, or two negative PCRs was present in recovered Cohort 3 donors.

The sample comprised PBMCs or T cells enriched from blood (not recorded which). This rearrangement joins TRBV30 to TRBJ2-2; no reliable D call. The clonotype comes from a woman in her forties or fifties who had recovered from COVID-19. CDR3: CAWRAVGANTGELFF. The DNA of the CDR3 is TGTGCCTGGAGGGCGGTCGGAGCGAACACCGGGGAGCTGTTTTTT.